This entry features one TCR beta chain sequence. The sample comes from a study of blood T cell repertoires in COVID-19. Study at large: COVID-19 samples from acute and convalescent phases originated in the United States, Italy and Spain.

Trimming removed 4 bases from V and 3 bases from J, with 15 bases in between. Germline V lookup: CDR1 MDHEN, CDR2 SYDVKM. There are 16 residues in the CDR3. The data were produced by immunoSEQ multiplex PCR, yet TCRdb's version contains in-frame clones alone and is incomplete. The sample has fewer than 140,000 clones; 76% are singletons. The chain combines TRBV28 with TRBJ1-4; D is possibly TRBD1 (6 bases). Sequencing was done on a sample of peripheral blood. The sequence came from a man of 80 years or more with COVID-19, enrolled during active disease. CDR3 sequence (DNA): TGTGCCAGCAGTTCGACCACAGGGTGGGCTAATGAAAAACTGTTTTTT. Its protein product is CASSSTTGWANEKLFF.